One and the same sample provided the 30 T cell receptor beta chains below, sequenced in a study of T cell repertoires in cytomegalovirus infection. In TCRdb, the reads were re-called with MiXCR into one record per CDR3 protein. The table includes fewer than 1,000,000 distinct CDR3 sequences, around a third detected once. Which antigens these TCRs recognize remains unknown. The material sequenced was cultured CD8+ T cells from PBMCs, taken from culture after CMV antigen stimulation. The receptors originated from a human donor in good health (CMV status not recorded). Some clones in this sample may be carry-over from other donors' samples.

In this sample, this clonotype turned up once. This chain joins TRBV2 and TRBJ1-2, with unresolved D. Trimming took off 7 bases at V and 6 bases at J, with 3 bases between the two ends. The CDR3 loop spans 9 amino acids. Germline V gene sequence: CDR1 SNHLY, CDR2 FYNNEI. CDR3 coding DNA: TGTGCCAGCACCCATGGCTACACCTTC. It is translated as CASTHGYTF.

The rearrangement links TRBV6-5 to TRBJ1-1; TRBD1 might be the D (5 bases). Trimming took 7 bases from V and 8 from J, leaving 20 bases between them. Germline V lookup: CDR1 MNHEY, CDR2 SVGAGI. The CDR3 has 14 residues. The CDR3 DNA reads TGTGCCAGCAACACACTAGGGGTCGCGGGCGAAGCTTTCTTT. Protein sequence: CASNTLGVAGEAFF.

This clonotype has more than one count but fewer than ten. This sequence joins TRBV19 and TRBJ2-6; D uncertain. The CDR3 is 17 amino acids. Trimming took 1 base from V and 5 from J, leaving 15 bases between them. The germline gives CDR1 LNHDA, CDR2 SQIVND (reference sequence). The CDR3 DNA sequence: TGTGCCAGTAGTATAGGGGCAATGGGAACCAGGGCCAACGTCCTGACTTTC. Translating gives CASSIGAMGTRANVLTF.

This clonotype was seen a few times. V usage is TRBV6-5 and J usage is TRBJ2-4, with 8 bases fitting TRBD1. The CDR3 has 14 amino acids. The germline V gene has CDR1 MNHEY and CDR2 SVGAGI. J lost 6 bases, V lost 4 bases, and 5 bases had no gene match. The CDR3 bases are TGTGCCAGCAGTTTGGACAGGGCCGGAAACATTCAGTACTTC. It is translated as CASSLDRAGNIQYF.

The V and J genes are TRBV27 and TRBJ2-2, with 7 bases matching TRBD2. Germline loops: CDR1 MNHEY, CDR2 SMNVEV (reference sequence). The CDR3 sequence is 16 residues long. V lost 6 bases to trimming and J lost 6 bases; unmatched junction nucleotides: 13. CDR3 region: CASSLAWGLPPGELFF. CDR3 in DNA: TGTGCCAGCAGCTTAGCGTGGGGACTACCCCCCGGGGAGCTGTTTTTT.

This clonotype was found a few times. The rearrangement links TRBV20-1 to TRBJ1-1; D remains ambiguous. Germline V gene lookup returns CDR1 DFQATT and CDR2 SNEGSKA (reference sequence). The CDR3 totals 14 residues. V lost 3 bases to trimming and J lost 0 bases, with 11 bases between them. In DNA, the CDR3 is TGCAGTGCTAGCGAAAGGCCCATGAACACTGAAGCTTTCTTT. This encodes CSASERPMNTEAFF.

CDR3 nucleotide sequence: TGTGCCAGCAGTTACTGGGACAATGAGCAGTTCTTC. Encoded protein: CASSYWDNEQFF. This chain joins TRBV6-2 or TRBV6-3 and TRBJ2-1; D is unclear. Deletions cut 1 base from V and 5 bases from J, with 3 bases between. Germline V gene lookup returns CDR1 MNHEY and CDR2 SVGEGT. CDR3 length equals 12 residues.

The gene calls are TRBV18 and TRBJ2-5, with D perhaps matching TRBD2 (6 bases). The CDR3 contains 16 residues. Germline CDR1 reads KGHSH; CDR2 reads LQKENI. V was pared by 6 bases and J by 3 bases, with 20 bases between. Here the CDR3 DNA reads TGTGCCAGCTCTTACGGCGGGGCTAGCGTAAAAGAGACCCAGTACTTC. Residues: CASSYGGASVKETQYF.

This clonotype was detected a few times. V gene TRBV27 combines with J gene TRBJ2-2; TRBD1 agrees at 9 bases. Germline V lookup: CDR1 MNHEY, CDR2 SMNVEV (reference sequence). The CDR3 sequence is 16 residues long. J lost 5 bases, V lost 6 bases, and 10 bases had no gene match. CDR3 region: CASSTAGTGKTGELFF. Here the CDR3 DNA reads TGTGCCAGCAGCACGGCCGGGACAGGGAAAACCGGGGAGCTGTTTTTT.

A few counts support this clonotype. The J gene is TRBJ2-1, the V gene TRBV6-6; D unresolved. This CDR3 has 11 residues. With 3 bases removed from V and 6 bases from J, the gap between germline ends came to 3 bases. In germline, CDR1 is MNHNY, CDR2 SVGAGI (reference sequence). The CDR3 nucleotides are TGTGCCAGCAGTTATGCCAATGAGCAGTTCTTC. It encodes CASSYANEQFF.

This clonotype turned up a few times. The chain couples TRBV10-3 to TRBJ2-1; 8 bases are a match to TRBD1. J lost 9 bases, V lost 5 bases, and 6 bases had no gene match. The CDR3 length is 13 residues. Germline loops: CDR1 ENHRY, CDR2 SYGVKD. The CDR3 coding sequence is TGTGCCATCAGTACGACAGGGGCCGGTGAGCAGTTCTTC. This codes for CAISTTGAGEQFF.

J is TRBJ1-5 and V is TRBV7-3; 8 bases line up with TRBD1. J was trimmed by 0 bases and V by 5 bases; bases with no gene match: 6. Germline lookup yields CDR1 SGHTA and CDR2 FQGTGA. This CDR3 has 16 residues. The CDR3 bases are TGTGCCAGCAGCCTGACAGGGGACCTTAGCAATCAGCCCCAGCATTTT. The encoded protein is CASSLTGDLSNQPQHF.

The chain has TRBV6-6 and TRBJ1-1; TRBD1 is a possible D gene (6 bases). V was clipped by 2 bases and J by 11 bases, with 15 bases between them. This CDR3 contains 13 residues. CDR1 is MNHNY and CDR2 is SVGAGI in the germline V gene (reference sequence). CDR3 nucleotides: TGTGCCAGCAGTTACCCGGGGGCGAGGTGGGCTTTCTTT. This gives the protein CASSYPGARWAFF.

This clonotype was found once. This could be a read error, since a much larger clone is one nucleotide away. The CDR3 reads CVSTSGNTGELFF. CDR3 sequence (DNA): TGTGTCAGCACCAGTGGGAACACCGGGGAGCTGTTTTTT. The rearrangement joins TRBV7-6 to TRBJ2-2; no clear D. This CDR3 contains 13 residues. Germline values: CDR1 SGHVS, CDR2 FNYEAQ.

The chain joins TRBV19 to TRBJ1-2, with 10 bases lining up with TRBD1. Germline assignment: CDR1 LNHDA and CDR2 SQIVND (reference sequence). Unmatched junction bases numbered 6, after V lost 7 bases and J lost 4 bases. The CDR3 runs to 14 residues. For the CDR3, the DNA is TGTGCCAGTAATCCGACAGGGGGCCCCTATGGCTACACCTTC. It encodes CASNPTGGPYGYTF.

The V gene is TRBV6-2 or TRBV6-3, the J gene TRBJ1-4, with unresolved D. In germline, CDR1 is MNHEY, CDR2 SVGEGT. The CDR3 consists of 15 residues. Trimming stripped 0 bases from V and 0 bases from J, with 5 bases between. The CDR3 nucleotides read TGTGCCAGCAGTTACTCCGGGACAACTAATGAAAAACTGTTTTTT. Its translation is CASSYSGTTNEKLFF.

This clonotype was picked up a small number of times. This rearrangement joins TRBV7-9 to TRBJ2-5; weak D call: TRBD1 (5 bases). This CDR3 contains 14 residues. V was clipped by 5 bases and J by 1 base, with 11 bases between them. Per germline, CDR1 SEHNR and CDR2 FQNEAQ (reference sequence). The CDR3 sequence is CASSHKQAQETQYF. As DNA, the CDR3 is TGTGCCAGCAGCCATAAACAGGCCCAAGAGACCCAGTACTTC.

This rearrangement joins TRBV29-1 to TRBJ2-5; 11 bases are a match to TRBD1. From germline, CDR1 is SQVTM and CDR2 ANQGSEA. There are 15 residues in the CDR3. The V segment lost 3 bases and the J segment 4 bases; nucleotides outside the gene matches: 7. CDR3 loop: CSVERTGGVGETQYF. The CDR3 nucleotides read TGCAGCGTTGAGAGGACAGGGGGCGTTGGAGAGACCCAGTACTTC.

CDR3 loop: CASSLFQDSDNQPQHF. Written as DNA, the CDR3 is TGTGCCAGCAGCCTATTCCAGGACAGCGACAATCAGCCCCAGCATTTT. The V and J genes are TRBV7-2 and TRBJ1-5, with D possibly matching TRBD1 (6 bases). Germline CDR1 is SGHTA and CDR2 is FQGNSA. V was pared by 5 bases and J by 3 bases, with 17 bases between. The CDR3 extends over 16 amino acids.

This clonotype was detected a few times. The chain recombines TRBV12-3 or TRBV12-4 with TRBJ1-4; 9 bases fit TRBD1. The CDR3 loop spans 14 amino acids. With 6 bases clipped from V and 5 bases from J, the junction kept 4 bases outside the gene matches. The CDR3 is CASRQTGGNEKLFF. In DNA form, the CDR3 reads TGTGCCAGCAGACAGACAGGGGGAAATGAAAAACTGTTTTTT.

This clonotype occurred a few times. This chain links TRBV7-9 with TRBJ2-3, with TRBD1 matching over 7 bases. The CDR3 has 16 amino acids. In germline, CDR1 is SEHNR, CDR2 FQNEAQ (reference sequence). The junction had 12 bases not matched to a gene; V was cut back by 4 bases and J by 5 bases. CDR3 residues: CASSSSAGGIKDTQYF. In DNA, the CDR3 is TGTGCCAGCAGCTCCTCCGCAGGGGGAATAAAAGATACGCAGTATTTT.

This clonotype was observed at least ten times. The chain has TRBV7-4 and TRBJ2-5; the D is unclear. The CDR3 totals 15 residues. The V end lost 4 bases, the J end lost 0 bases, and 12 bases lay between the germline ends. CDR1 is SGHVT, CDR2 SQSDAQ, per germline. The CDR3 DNA is TGTGCCAGCAGCTCGTCCGTCAGGTACCAAGAGACCCAGTACTTC. Its protein is CASSSSVRYQETQYF.

This clonotype was picked up a small number of times. This chain uses TRBV25-1 with TRBJ1-1, with a weak D call TRBD1 (6 bases). From germline, CDR1 is MGHDK and CDR2 SYGVNS. V dropped 1 base and J dropped 4 bases, with 10 bases sitting between them. The CDR3 sequence is 14 residues long. The CDR3 region has the DNA TGTGCCAGCAGTGAATTAGGCAGGGGCACTGAAGCTTTCTTT. This encodes CASSELGRGTEAFF.

The rearrangement links TRBV7-9 to TRBJ1-5; unclear D gene. Looked up from germline, CDR1 is SEHNR and CDR2 is FQNEAQ (reference sequence). V lost 4 bases, J lost 0 bases, and 10 bases lay in between. The CDR3 spans 15 residues. Here the CDR3 DNA reads TGTGCCAGCAGCTCTGAAGATTATAGCAATCAGCCCCAGCATTTT. Its translation: CASSSEDYSNQPQHF.

This clonotype was seen a handful of times. The chain has TRBV10-3 and TRBJ2-7; 11 nucleotides match TRBD1. The germline V gene encodes CDR1 ENHRY and CDR2 SYGVKD. The CDR3 runs 15 residues. V lost 0 bases to trimming and J lost 3 bases; unmatched junction nucleotides: 1. The CDR3: CAISESGTGGYEQYF. As DNA, the CDR3 is TGTGCCATCAGTGAGTCGGGGACAGGGGGCTACGAGCAGTACTTC.

The chain combines TRBV12-3 or TRBV12-4 with TRBJ2-1; 12 bases are a match to TRBD2. The V segment lost 7 bases and the J segment 9 bases; nucleotides outside the gene matches: 4. There are 13 residues in the CDR3. This CDR3 is CASTPGLAGEQFF. The CDR3 nucleotides are TGTGCCAGCACCCCGGGACTAGCGGGTGAGCAGTTCTTC.

This sequence joins TRBV24-1 and TRBJ2-1, with D possibly being TRBD1 (6 bases). The CDR3 length is 13 residues. The germline CDR1 and CDR2 sequences are KGHDR and SFDVKD. Trimming shortened V by 3 bases and J by 9 bases, and 11 bases separated the two germline ends. CDR3 sequence: CATSDDRSGEQFF. In DNA, the CDR3 is TGTGCCACCAGTGATGACAGGTCAGGTGAGCAGTTCTTC.

The chain couples TRBV4-1 to TRBJ1-1; perhaps TRBD1 as D (5 bases). V dropped 2 bases and J dropped 1 base, with 20 bases sitting between them. This CDR3 contains 18 residues. Germline lookup yields CDR1 MGHRA and CDR2 YSYEKL. The DNA for the CDR3 is TGCGCCAGCAGCCAATCCCTGGGGCAGCGTTGGACGAACACTGAAGCTTTCTTT. Its protein is CASSQSLGQRWTNTEAFF.

V usage is TRBV18 and J usage is TRBJ2-7; D is ambiguous. The CDR3 contains 14 residues. V was pared by 3 bases and J by 2 bases, with 11 bases between. Per the germline V gene, CDR1 is KGHSH and CDR2 is LQKENI. CDR3 DNA sequence: TGTGCCAGCTCACCCAAGGCAGCCCCCTACGAGCAGTACTTC. Translated: CASSPKAAPYEQYF.

CDR3 sequence: CASSYSKGLAGGPDTQYF. In nucleotides, the CDR3 is TGTGCCAGCAGTTACTCGAAGGGACTAGCGGGGGGGCCAGATACGCAGTATTTT. The genes are TRBV6-6 and TRBJ2-3; 16 nucleotides align to TRBD2. CDR1 and CDR2 (germline): MNHNY, SVGAGI (reference sequence). CDR3 length equals 18 residues. Trimming removed 0 bases from V and 4 bases from J; junction bases left unmatched: 4.